This T cell receptor (beta chain) was recorded in a study of blood T cell repertoires in COVID-19. J lost 4 bases, V lost 5 bases, and 5 bases had no gene match. The CDR3 contains 15 residues. Germline loops: CDR1 LNHDA, CDR2 SQIVND (reference sequence). Method: immunoSEQ multiplex PCR; TCRdb's copy keeps in-frame clones and lacks some. The sample consists of 110,000 or so clones, approximately 90% of them appearing once. The sample taken for sequencing was peripheral blood. The gene calls are TRBV19 and TRBJ1-4; 9 bases align to TRBD1. This clonotype originated in a woman aged 45 to 65 with acute or convalescent COVID-19. The CDR3 DNA is TGTGCCAGTAGTCCCCGACAGGGGGTTAATGAAAAACTGTTTTTT. This codes for CASSPRQGVNEKLFF.